One and the same sample provided the 17 T cell receptor beta chains below, sequenced in a study of blood T cell repertoires in COVID-19. Libraries were prepared by immunoSEQ multiplex PCR; TCRdb keeps only in-frame clonotypes and omits some of them. The data show 150,000 to 200,000 clones, approximately 80% seen once. The specimen sequenced was PBMCs or T cells enriched from blood (not recorded which). The receptors were gathered from a man in his fifties who had recovered from COVID-19.

With respect to this clone: Other nucleotide sequences in the sample specify the same CDR3. V gene TRBV5-6 combines with J gene TRBJ2-1; the D is unclear. The germline V gene has CDR1 SGHDT and CDR2 YYEEEE. V lost 0 bases and J lost 4, with 8 bases in between. The CDR3 length is 14 residues. CDR3 sequence: CASSLAVSYNEQFF. Here the CDR3 DNA reads TGTGCCAGCAGCTTGGCCGTCAGTTACAATGAGCAGTTCTTC.

The J gene is TRBJ1-1, the V gene TRBV6-6; D perhaps matches TRBD1 (5 bases). The CDR3 consists of 14 residues. Trimming took off 2 bases at V and 0 bases at J, with 7 bases between the two ends. Germline V gene sequence: CDR1 MNHNY, CDR2 SVGAGI (reference sequence). The CDR3 loop reads CASSYRQMNTEAFF. The CDR3 DNA is TGTGCCAGCAGTTACAGACAGATGAACACTGAAGCTTTCTTT.

The chain is built from TRBV6-5 and TRBJ1-2, with D unresolved. V dropped 2 bases and J dropped 2 bases, with 9 bases sitting between them. The length of the CDR3 is 14 residues. The germline CDR1 and CDR2 sequences are MNHEY and SVGAGI. CDR3 in DNA: TGTGCCAGCAGTTACCAGGCCCACAACTATGGCTACACCTTC. The encoded protein is CASSYQAHNYGYTF.

The chain recombines TRBV7-9 with TRBJ2-5; D is uncertain. The germline V gene encodes CDR1 SEHNR and CDR2 FQNEAQ (reference sequence). Trimming stripped 4 bases from V and 3 bases from J, with 18 bases between. This CDR3 is built from 16 residues. CDR3 loop: CASSWVPWATEETQYF. The DNA of the CDR3 is TGTGCCAGCAGCTGGGTCCCTTGGGCCACCGAAGAGACCCAGTACTTC.

The chain joins TRBV29-1 to TRBJ1-5; 9 nucleotides match TRBD1. The CDR3 has 15 amino acids. Germline assignment: CDR1 SQVTM and CDR2 ANQGSEA. Trimming at V came to 6 bases and at J to 4 bases, leaving 10 bases not matched to a gene. CDR3 nucleotides: TGCAGCGTACTTGTGGGGACAGGGCCTAATCAGCCCCAGCATTTT. Translating it yields CSVLVGTGPNQPQHF.

V and J are TRBV3-1 (or the pseudogene TRBV3-2) and TRBJ2-5; a weak D match, TRBD1 (5 bases). Trimming took 0 bases from V and 5 from J, leaving 13 bases between them. Germline V gene lookup returns CDR1 LGHDT and CDR2 YNNKEL (reference sequence). This CDR3 contains 15 residues. The CDR3 is CASSQDWRQMETQYF. CDR3 in DNA: TGTGCCAGCAGCCAAGATTGGAGACAGATGGAGACCCAGTACTTC.

The V call is TRBV29-1, the J call TRBJ1-3, with TRBD1 matching 8 bases. Germline assignment: CDR1 SQVTM and CDR2 ANQGSEA. This CDR3 comprises 16 residues. J was trimmed by 4 bases and V by 6 bases; bases with no gene match: 14. CDR3 amino acids: CSVSGGGQGYGNTIYF. CDR3 DNA: TGCAGCGTCTCCGGCGGAGGACAGGGATACGGAAACACCATATATTTT.

V and J are TRBV5-1 and TRBJ2-1, with TRBD1 identical over 8 bases. The CDR3 length is 15 residues. The ends lost 2 bases at V and 9 bases at J; junction bases unmatched: 10. Looked up from germline, CDR1 is SGHRS and CDR2 is YFSETQ. The CDR3 DNA follows: TGCGCCAGCAGCTTTGGCCAGGGGGCGTTGGGTGAGCAGTTCTTC. As protein: CASSFGQGALGEQFF.

The CDR3: CASSVGQGNNSPLHF. The CDR3 bases are TGTGCCAGCAGCGTAGGACAGGGTAATAATTCACCCCTCCACTTT. The V and J genes are TRBV9 and TRBJ1-6; 7 positions agree with TRBD1. The CDR3 contains 15 residues. After removal of 0 bases from V and 5 bases from J, the junction contained 2 bases not matched to a gene. Germline values: CDR1 SGDLS, CDR2 YYNGEE. The variable domain in full, with the rest retrieved from reference TRBV9 and TRBJ1-6, is DSGVTQTPKHLITATGQRVTLRCSPRSGDLSVYWYQQSLDQGLQFLIQYYNGEERAKGNILERFSAQQFPDLHSELNLSSLELGDSALYFCASSVGQGNNSPLHFGNGTRLTVT.

CDR3 bases: TGCGCCAGCAGCTTGGGGGGACAGGGCAATCAGCCCCAGCATTTT. This gives the protein CASSLGGQGNQPQHF. This chain connects TRBV5-1 to TRBJ1-5; 8 nucleotides line up with TRBD1. The trim removed 0 bases at V and 2 bases at J, leaving 1 base unmatched. This CDR3 spans 15 amino acids. CDR1 is SGHRS, CDR2 YFSETQ, per germline.

The J gene is TRBJ2-5, the V gene TRBV15; possible D gene TRBD2, 7 bases. The ends were cut back, 1 base at V and 5 bases at J, with 14 bases in the middle. CDR3 length: 15 residues. Per germline, CDR1 LNHNV and CDR2 YYDKDF (reference sequence). DNA of the CDR3: TGTGCCACCAGCAGAGGGCGGGGGCGGACGGAGACCCAGTACTTC. This encodes CATSRGRGRTETQYF.

V usage is TRBV25-1 and J usage is TRBJ1-2; TRBD1 aligns across 7 bases. CDR1 MGHDK and CDR2 SYGVNS come from the germline V gene. The CDR3 spans 17 residues. The V segment lost 7 bases and the J segment 2 bases; nucleotides outside the gene matches: 16. The CDR3 sequence: CASNPRDSIALNYGYTF. Written as DNA, the CDR3 is TGTGCCAGCAACCCCCGGGACAGCATTGCTTTAAACTATGGCTACACCTTC.

The V call is TRBV28, the J call TRBJ2-3; 8 bases match TRBD2. Looked up from germline, CDR1 is MDHEN and CDR2 is SYDVKM. CDR3 length equals 14 residues. Germline trimming cut 6 bases from V and 1 base from J; bases unmatched to any gene: 3. The CDR3 nucleotides read TGTGCCAGCAGGGGGGGACTAGGCACAGATACGCAGTATTTT. Protein sequence: CASRGGLGTDTQYF. Full variable domain (outside the CDR3, taken from reference TRBV28 and TRBJ2-3): DVKVTQSSRYLVKRTGEKVFLECVQDMDHENMFWYRQDPGLGLRLIYFSYDVKMKEKGDIPEGYSVSREKKERFSLILESASTNQTSMYLCASRGGLGTDTQYFGPGTRLTVL.

Only one count was recorded for this clone. The chain joins TRBV19 to TRBJ2-4; D is unclear. Trimming took off 0 bases at V and 1 base at J, with 10 bases between the two ends. The V gene's germline CDR1 is LNHDA and CDR2 SQIVND (reference sequence). This CDR3 comprises 16 residues. DNA of the CDR3: TGTGCCAGTAGTATAGAGAGCGCGACGGCCAAAAACATTCAGTACTTC. This gives the protein CASSIESATAKNIQYF.

The rearrangement links TRBV5-5 to TRBJ2-1, with D perhaps TRBD2 (5 bases). The V gene's germline CDR1 is SGHKS and CDR2 YYEKEE (reference sequence). CDR3 length: 16 residues. V dropped 0 bases and J dropped 6 bases, with 16 bases sitting between them. The CDR3 is CASSLAGIRSGNEQFF. The CDR3 bases are TGTGCCAGCAGCTTGGCGGGGATCAGGTCAGGCAATGAGCAGTTCTTC.

CDR3 amino acids: CAISESRKNTEAFF. The CDR3 DNA sequence: TGTGCCATCAGTGAGTCGCGCAAGAACACTGAAGCTTTCTTT. The chain carries TRBV10-3 and TRBJ1-1; D remains unclear. The germline gives CDR1 ENHRY, CDR2 SYGVKD. Deletions cut 0 bases from V and 1 base from J, with 6 bases between. The CDR3 covers 14 residues.

The J gene is TRBJ1-4, the V gene TRBV12-3 or TRBV12-4; D perhaps matches TRBD1 (5 bases). The CDR3 extends over 12 amino acids. The V end was cut by 6 bases, the J end by 7 bases, with 9 bases between. Here the CDR3 DNA reads TGTGCCAGCAGGGGGCTTATTGAAAAACTGTTTTTT. It codes for CASRGLIEKLFF.